This T cell receptor (beta chain) was identified in a study of blood T cell repertoires in COVID-19. Study in general: PBMCs, B-cell-depleted T cells, or T cells were the source of the cDNA or gDNA that made up the material.

Participants reported their clinical history, and cohort assignment relied on those reports. This CDR3 comprises 16 residues. CDR1 is MNHEY, CDR2 SMNVEV, per germline (reference sequence). V lost 4 bases to trimming and J lost 3 bases, with 18 bases between them. Only in-frame clones appear in the TCRdb table, and some are missing; sequencing was by immunoSEQ multiplex PCR. Of over 350,000 clones in the sample, more than 70% are singletons; the top ten hold approximately 1.2%. This TCR was sampled from a woman aged 18-29 years who had recovered from COVID-19. The material sequenced was PBMCs or T cells enriched from blood (not recorded which). This chain uses TRBV27 with TRBJ1-1; D remains ambiguous. The CDR3 reads CASSSQPSVADTEAFF. Here the CDR3 DNA reads TGTGCCAGCAGTTCCCAACCGTCCGTGGCTGACACTGAAGCTTTCTTT.